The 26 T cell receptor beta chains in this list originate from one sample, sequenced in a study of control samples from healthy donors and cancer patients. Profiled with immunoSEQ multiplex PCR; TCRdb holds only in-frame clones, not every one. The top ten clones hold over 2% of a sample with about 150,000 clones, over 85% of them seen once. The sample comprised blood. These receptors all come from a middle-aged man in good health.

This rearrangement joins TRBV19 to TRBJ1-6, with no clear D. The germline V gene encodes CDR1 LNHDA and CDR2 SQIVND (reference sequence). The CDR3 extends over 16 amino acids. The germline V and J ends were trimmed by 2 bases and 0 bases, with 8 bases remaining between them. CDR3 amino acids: CASSISSSSYNSPLHF. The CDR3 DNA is TGTGCCAGTAGTATATCCAGCAGCTCCTATAATTCACCCCTCCACTTT. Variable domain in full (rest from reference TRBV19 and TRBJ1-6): DGGITQSPKYLFRKEGQNVTLSCEQNLNHDAMYWYRQDPGQGLRLIYYSQIVNDFQKGDIAEGYSVSREKKESFPLTVTSAQKNPTAFYLCASSISSSSYNSPLHFGNGTRLTVT.

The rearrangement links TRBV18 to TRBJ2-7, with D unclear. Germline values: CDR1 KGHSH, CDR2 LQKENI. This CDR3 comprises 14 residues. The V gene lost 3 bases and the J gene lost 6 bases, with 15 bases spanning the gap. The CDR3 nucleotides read TGTGCCAGCTCACCGGACGGTACACATCGCGAGCAGTACTTC. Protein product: CASSPDGTHREQYF.

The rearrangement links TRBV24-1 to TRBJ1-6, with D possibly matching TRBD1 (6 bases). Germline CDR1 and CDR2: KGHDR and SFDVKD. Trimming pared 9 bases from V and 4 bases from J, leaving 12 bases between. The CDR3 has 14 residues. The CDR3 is CATGGGQYNSPLHF. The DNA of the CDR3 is TGTGCCACCGGGGGGGGCCAATATAATTCACCCCTCCACTTT.

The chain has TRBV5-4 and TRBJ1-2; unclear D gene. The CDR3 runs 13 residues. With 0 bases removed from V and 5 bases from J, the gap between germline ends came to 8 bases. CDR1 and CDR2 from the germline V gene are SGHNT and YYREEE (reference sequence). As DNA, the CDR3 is TGTGCCAGCAGCTTGGACAGCCCGTATGGCTACACCTTC. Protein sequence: CASSLDSPYGYTF.

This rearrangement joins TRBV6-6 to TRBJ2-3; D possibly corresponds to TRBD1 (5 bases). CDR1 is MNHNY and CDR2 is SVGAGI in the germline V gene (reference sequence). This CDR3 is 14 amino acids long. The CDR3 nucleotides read TGTGGAAGTCTCCAGGGCTGGGGCACAGATACGCAGTATTTT. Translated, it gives CGSLQGWGTDTQYF.

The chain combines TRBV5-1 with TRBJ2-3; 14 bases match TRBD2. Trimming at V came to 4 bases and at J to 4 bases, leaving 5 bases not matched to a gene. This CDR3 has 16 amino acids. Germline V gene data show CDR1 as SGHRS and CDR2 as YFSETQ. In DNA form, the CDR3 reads TGCGCCAGCAGCGGGGGACTAGCGGGAGTCCCAGATACGCAGTATTTT. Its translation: CASSGGLAGVPDTQYF.

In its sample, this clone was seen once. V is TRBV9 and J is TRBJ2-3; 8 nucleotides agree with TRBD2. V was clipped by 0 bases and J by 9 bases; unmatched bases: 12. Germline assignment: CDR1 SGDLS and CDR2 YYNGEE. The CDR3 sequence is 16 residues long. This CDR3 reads CASSVAPGTSKGTQYF. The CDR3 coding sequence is TGTGCCAGCAGCGTAGCTCCAGGGACTAGTAAAGGGACGCAGTATTTT. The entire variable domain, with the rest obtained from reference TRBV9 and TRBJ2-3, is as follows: DSGVTQTPKHLITATGQRVTLRCSPRSGDLSVYWYQQSLDQGLQFLIQYYNGEERAKGNILERFSAQQFPDLHSELNLSSLELGDSALYFCASSVAPGTSKGTQYFGPGTRLTVL.

The CDR3 loop is CASSPSQGPTGFF. CDR3 coding DNA: TGTGCCAGCTCACCATCTCAGGGCCCGACCGGGTTCTTC. The J gene is TRBJ2-1, the V gene TRBV18; possible D gene TRBD1, 5 bases. Germline-derived CDR1 and CDR2 are KGHSH and LQKENI. The CDR3 consists of 13 residues. Trimming took 2 bases from V and 15 from J, leaving 17 bases between them.

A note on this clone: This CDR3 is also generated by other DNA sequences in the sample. The CDR3 DNA reads as TGTGCCACCAGCAGAGACCCAGGGACTGGAAACACCATATATTTT. Translated, it gives CATSRDPGTGNTIYF. The chain has TRBV15 and TRBJ1-3, with D possibly TRBD1 on 5 matching bases. The germline gives CDR1 LNHNV, CDR2 YYDKDF (reference sequence). The CDR3 spans 15 residues. The ends were cut back, 0 bases at V and 2 bases at J, with 8 bases in the middle.

The chain's CDR3 is CASSLSGTAHGYTF. Here the CDR3 DNA reads TGTGCCAGCAGTTTATCCGGGACAGCACACGGCTACACCTTC. The chain joins TRBV28 to TRBJ1-2, with TRBD1 identical over 7 bases. Germline assignment: CDR1 MDHEN and CDR2 SYDVKM. The CDR3 covers 14 residues. Unmatched junction bases numbered 7, after V lost 1 base and J lost 8 bases.

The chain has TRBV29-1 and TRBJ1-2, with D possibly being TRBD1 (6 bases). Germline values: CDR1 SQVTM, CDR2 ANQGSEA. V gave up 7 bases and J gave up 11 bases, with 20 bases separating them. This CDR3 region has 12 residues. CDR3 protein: CSDLHSPRGYTF. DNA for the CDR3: TGCAGCGACCTCCACTCGCCTAGGGGGTACACCTTC.

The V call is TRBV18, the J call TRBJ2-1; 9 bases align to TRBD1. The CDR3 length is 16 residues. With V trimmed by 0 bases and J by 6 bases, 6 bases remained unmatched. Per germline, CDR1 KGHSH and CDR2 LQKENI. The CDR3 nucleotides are TGTGCCAGCTCACCACCGTGGGACAGGGTTTTCAATGAGCAGTTCTTC. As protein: CASSPPWDRVFNEQFF.

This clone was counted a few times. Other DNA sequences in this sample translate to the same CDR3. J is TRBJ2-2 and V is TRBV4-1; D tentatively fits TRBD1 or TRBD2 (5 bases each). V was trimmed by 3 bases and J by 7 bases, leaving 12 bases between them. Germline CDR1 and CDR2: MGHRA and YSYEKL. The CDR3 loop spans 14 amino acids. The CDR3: CASSQGERNGELFF. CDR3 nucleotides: TGCGCCAGCAGCCAGGGGGAAAGAAACGGGGAGCTGTTTTTT.

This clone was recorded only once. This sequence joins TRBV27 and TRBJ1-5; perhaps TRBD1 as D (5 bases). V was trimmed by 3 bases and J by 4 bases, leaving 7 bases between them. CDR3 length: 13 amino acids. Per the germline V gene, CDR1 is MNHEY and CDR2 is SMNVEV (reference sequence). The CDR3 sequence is CASSFAGNQPQHF. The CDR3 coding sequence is TGTGCCAGCAGTTTTGCAGGGAATCAGCCCCAGCATTTT.

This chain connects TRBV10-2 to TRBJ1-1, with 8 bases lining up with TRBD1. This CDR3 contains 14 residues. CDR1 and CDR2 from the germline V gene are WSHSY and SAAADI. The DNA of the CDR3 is TGCGCAGTAACAGGGGGAATAATGAACACTGAAGCTTTCTTT. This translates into CAVTGGIMNTEAFF.

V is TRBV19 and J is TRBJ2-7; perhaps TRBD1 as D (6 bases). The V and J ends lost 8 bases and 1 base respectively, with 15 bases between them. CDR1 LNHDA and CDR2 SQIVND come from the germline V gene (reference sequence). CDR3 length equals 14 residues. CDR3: CASRRTGQSYEQYF. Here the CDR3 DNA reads TGTGCCAGTCGACGGACCGGACAGTCCTACGAGCAGTACTTC.

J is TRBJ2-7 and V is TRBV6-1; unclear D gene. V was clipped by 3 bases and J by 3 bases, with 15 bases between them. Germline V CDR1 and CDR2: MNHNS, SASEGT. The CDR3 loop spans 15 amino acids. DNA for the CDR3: TGTGCCAGCAGTGAGAGGAAGGAGAGACGCTACGAGCAGTACTTC. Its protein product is CASSERKERRYEQYF.

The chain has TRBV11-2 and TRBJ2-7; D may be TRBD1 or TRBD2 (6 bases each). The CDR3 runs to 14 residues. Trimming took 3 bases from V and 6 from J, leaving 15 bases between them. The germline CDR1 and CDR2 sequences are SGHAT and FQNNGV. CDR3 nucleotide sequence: TGTGCCAGCAGCTTCGGGGGACATTCTCTCGAGCAGTACTTC. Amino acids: CASSFGGHSLEQYF.

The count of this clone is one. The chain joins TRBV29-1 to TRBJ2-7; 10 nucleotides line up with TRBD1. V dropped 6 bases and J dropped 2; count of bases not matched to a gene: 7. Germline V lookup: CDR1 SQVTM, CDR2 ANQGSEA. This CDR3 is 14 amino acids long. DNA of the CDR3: TGCAGCGTACGAACCGGGACAGGGGCCTACGAGCAGTACTTC. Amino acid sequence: CSVRTGTGAYEQYF.

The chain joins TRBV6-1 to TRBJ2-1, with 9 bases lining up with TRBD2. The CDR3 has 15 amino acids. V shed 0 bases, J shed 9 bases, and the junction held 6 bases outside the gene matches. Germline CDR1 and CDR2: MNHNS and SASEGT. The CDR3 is CASSEAEREVCEQFF. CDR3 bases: TGTGCCAGCAGTGAAGCTGAGCGGGAGGTCTGTGAGCAGTTCTTC.

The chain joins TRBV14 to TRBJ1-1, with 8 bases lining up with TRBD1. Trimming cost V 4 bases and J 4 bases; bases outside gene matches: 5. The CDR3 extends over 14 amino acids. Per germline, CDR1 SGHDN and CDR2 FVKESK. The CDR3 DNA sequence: TGTGCCAGCAGCCGGACCGACAGGGGCACTGAAGCTTTCTTT. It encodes CASSRTDRGTEAFF.

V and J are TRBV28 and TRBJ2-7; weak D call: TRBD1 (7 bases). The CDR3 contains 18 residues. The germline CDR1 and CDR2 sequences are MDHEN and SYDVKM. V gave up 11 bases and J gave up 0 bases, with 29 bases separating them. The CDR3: CAGCRQGGRTADSYEQYF. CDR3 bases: TGTGCCGGGTGCCGACAGGGAGGTAGGACAGCGGACTCCTACGAGCAGTACTTC. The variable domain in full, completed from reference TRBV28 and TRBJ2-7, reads DVKVTQSSRYLVKRTGEKVFLECVQDMDHENMFWYRQDPGLGLRLIYFSYDVKMKEKGDIPEGYSVSREKKERFSLILESASTNQTSMYLCAGCRQGGRTADSYEQYFGPGTRLTVT.

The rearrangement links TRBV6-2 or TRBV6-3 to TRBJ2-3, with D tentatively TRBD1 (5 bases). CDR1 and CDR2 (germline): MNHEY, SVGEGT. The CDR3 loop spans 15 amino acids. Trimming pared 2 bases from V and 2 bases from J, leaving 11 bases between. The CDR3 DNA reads TGTGCCAGCAGTTACCTCGGACAAGTCACAGATACGCAGTATTTT. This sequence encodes CASSYLGQVTDTQYF.

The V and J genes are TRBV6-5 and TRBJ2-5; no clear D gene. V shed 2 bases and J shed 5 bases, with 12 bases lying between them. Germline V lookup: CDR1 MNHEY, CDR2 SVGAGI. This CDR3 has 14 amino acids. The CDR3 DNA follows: TGTGCCAGCAGTTACCGACAAGACGGCGAGACCCAGTACTTC. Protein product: CASSYRQDGETQYF.

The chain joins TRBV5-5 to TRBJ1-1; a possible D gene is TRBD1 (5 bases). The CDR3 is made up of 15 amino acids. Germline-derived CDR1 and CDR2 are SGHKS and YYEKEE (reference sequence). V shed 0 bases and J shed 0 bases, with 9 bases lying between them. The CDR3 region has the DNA TGTGCCAGCAGCTTGGGGGCAGGGATGAACACTGAAGCTTTCTTT. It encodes CASSLGAGMNTEAFF. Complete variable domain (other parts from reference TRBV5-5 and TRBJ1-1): DAGVTQSPTHLIKTRGQQVTLRCSPISGHKSVSWYQQVLGQGPQFIFQYYEKEERGRGNFPDRFSARQFPNYSSELNVNALLLGDSALYLCASSLGAGMNTEAFFGQGTRLTVV.

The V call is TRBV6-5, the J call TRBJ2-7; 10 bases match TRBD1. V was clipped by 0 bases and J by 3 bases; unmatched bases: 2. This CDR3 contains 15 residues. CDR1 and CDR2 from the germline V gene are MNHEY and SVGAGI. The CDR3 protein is CASSYSGTGDYEQYF. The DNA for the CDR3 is TGTGCCAGCAGTTACTCCGGGACAGGGGACTACGAGCAGTACTTC.